The 13 T cell receptor beta chains reported below all come from one sample, sequenced in a study of blood T cell repertoires in COVID-19 (dated by TCRdb to 2020 to 2021). Library prep was done by the immunoSEQ multiplex PCR assay. TCRdb limited this immuneACCESS table to in-frame rearrangements with V and J called. A share of clones is missing; checked studies link under half to unresolved V genes, and the rest is unexplained. Within this sample are 70,000 to 95,000 clones, with roughly three quarters of them counted one time only. Roughly 38% of the sample comes from the top ten. Source material: peripheral blood. Every receptor here comes from a man in his sixties with COVID-19, enrolled during active disease.

The chain joins TRBV25-1 to TRBJ2-1; 12 bases are a match to TRBD1. The CDR3 covers 17 residues. The ends lost 3 bases at V and 7 bases at J; junction bases unmatched: 10. The V gene's germline CDR1 is MGHDK and CDR2 SYGVNS. The CDR3 reads CASSDPLGQGAGNEQFF. As DNA, the CDR3 is TGTGCCAGCAGTGATCCCCTGGGACAGGGGGCGGGAAATGAGCAGTTCTTC.

The chain carries TRBV5-4 and TRBJ1-6; D possibly corresponds to TRBD1 (6 bases). Trimming took off 4 bases at V and 9 bases at J, with 23 bases between the two ends. CDR1 and CDR2 (germline): SGHNT, YYREEE (reference sequence). The CDR3 is 17 amino acids. The CDR3 sequence: CASSQLWGGGNVSPLHF. The CDR3 nucleotides are TGTGCCAGCAGCCAACTATGGGGGGGCGGAAACGTTTCACCCCTCCACTTT.

The chain joins TRBV6-1 to TRBJ1-5, with unresolved D. The CDR3 has 15 residues. V lost 1 base and J lost 4, with 11 bases in between. Germline CDR1 is MNHNS and CDR2 is SASEGT. Written as DNA, the CDR3 is TGTGCCAGCAGTGAAGGAGGGTCGGTAAATCAGCCCCAGCATTTT. It translates to CASSEGGSVNQPQHF.

The V call is TRBV7-2, the J call TRBJ2-5, with a weak D call TRBD1 (5 bases). V lost 3 bases, J lost 2 bases, and 7 bases lay in between. The germline V gene encodes CDR1 SGHTA and CDR2 FQGNSA. The CDR3 has 13 amino acids. The CDR3 reads CASSFQGQETQYF. In DNA, the CDR3 is TGTGCCAGCAGCTTTCAGGGACAAGAGACCCAGTACTTC. The variable domain in full, with the rest retrieved from reference TRBV7-2 and TRBJ2-5, is GAGVSQSPSNKVTEKGKDVELRCDPISGHTALYWYRQSLGQGLEFLIYFQGNSAPDKSGLPSDRFSAERTGGSVSTLTIQRTQQEDSAVYLCASSFQGQETQYFGPGTRLLVL.

The chain employs TRBV7-9 and TRBJ2-7; 7 nucleotides align to TRBD2. J was trimmed by 2 bases and V by 6 bases; bases with no gene match: 10. The CDR3 covers 15 residues. Germline assignment: CDR1 SEHNR and CDR2 FQNEAQ (reference sequence). The CDR3 spells CASSQREGRTYEQYF. The CDR3 region has the DNA TGTGCCAGCAGTCAAAGGGAGGGGCGTACCTACGAGCAGTACTTC.

CDR3 nucleotides: TGTGCCATCAGAGCATGGGAACCGGGACAGGCGGACGAGCAGTACTTC. Protein sequence: CAIRAWEPGQADEQYF. The chain links TRBV10-3 to TRBJ2-7, with 8 bases fitting TRBD1. Germline assignment: CDR1 ENHRY and CDR2 SYGVKD. CDR3 length equals 16 residues. Trimming took 6 bases from V and 5 from J; bases not matched to a gene: 15.

The rearrangement uses TRBV2 and TRBJ2-5, with D unresolved. V was shortened by 6 bases and J by 2 bases, with 13 bases between the two germline ends. This CDR3 is built from 14 residues. The germline gives CDR1 SNHLY, CDR2 FYNNEI. CDR3 in amino acids: CASRIGLWQETQYF. CDR3 nucleotide sequence: TGTGCCAGCAGGATTGGCCTCTGGCAAGAGACCCAGTACTTC.

The genes are TRBV15 and TRBJ1-1; D gene unclear. Trimming pared 1 base from V and 3 bases from J, leaving 9 bases between. The CDR3 covers 14 residues. Germline CDR1 LNHNV, CDR2 YYDKDF (reference sequence). CDR3 amino acids: CATSRGLRDTEAFF. CDR3 nucleotide sequence: TGTGCCACCAGCAGAGGACTACGAGACACTGAAGCTTTCTTT.

This clone was counted once. This sequence joins TRBV4-3 and TRBJ2-7, with 12 bases fitting TRBD2. CDR1 and CDR2 (germline): LGHNA, YSLEER. The CDR3 length is 16 residues. V was pared by 2 bases and J by 2 bases, with 4 bases of the junction left unmatched. The CDR3 region has the DNA TGCGCCAGCAGCCAACAGACTAGCGGGAGCCCCTACGAGCAGTACTTC. Translating gives CASSQQTSGSPYEQYF.

The V call is TRBV11-2, the J call TRBJ1-2; 8 nucleotides agree with TRBD1. Germline V gene data show CDR1 as SGHAT and CDR2 as FQNNGV. The V gene end was trimmed by 5 bases and the J gene end by 3 bases; junction bases not matched to a gene: 8. This CDR3 region has 15 residues. CDR3 bases: TGTGCCAGCAGCACAGAGGACAGGGCGGACTATGGCTACACCTTC. This gives the protein CASSTEDRADYGYTF.

This chain joins TRBV14 and TRBJ2-7, with a weak D call TRBD1 (6 bases). Trimming removed 3 bases at V and 4 bases at J, with 16 bases between. Germline V lookup: CDR1 SGHDN, CDR2 FVKESK. The CDR3 runs 15 residues. CDR3 loop: CASSQTGLTPYEQYF. CDR3 DNA: TGTGCCAGCAGCCAGACAGGACTTACCCCTTACGAGCAGTACTTC.

The chain links TRBV6-5 to TRBJ1-5, with 9 bases aligning to TRBD1. The CDR3 length is 13 residues. Unmatched junction bases numbered 3, after V lost 5 bases and J lost 7 bases. Germline V gene lookup returns CDR1 MNHEY and CDR2 SVGAGI. CDR3 residues: CASSRTGEQPQHF. The CDR3 DNA reads as TGTGCCAGCAGTCGGACAGGGGAACAGCCCCAGCATTTT.

This clone was detected a few times. The rearrangement links TRBV14 to TRBJ2-5; 9 bases are shared with TRBD2. The CDR3 extends over 16 amino acids. The V segment lost 4 bases and the J segment 4 bases; nucleotides outside the gene matches: 10. Germline CDR1 SGHDN, CDR2 FVKESK. Here the CDR3 DNA reads TGTGCCAGCAGCCGCCCCGGGACTAGCAAAAGAGAGACCCAGTACTTC. It specifies CASSRPGTSKRETQYF.